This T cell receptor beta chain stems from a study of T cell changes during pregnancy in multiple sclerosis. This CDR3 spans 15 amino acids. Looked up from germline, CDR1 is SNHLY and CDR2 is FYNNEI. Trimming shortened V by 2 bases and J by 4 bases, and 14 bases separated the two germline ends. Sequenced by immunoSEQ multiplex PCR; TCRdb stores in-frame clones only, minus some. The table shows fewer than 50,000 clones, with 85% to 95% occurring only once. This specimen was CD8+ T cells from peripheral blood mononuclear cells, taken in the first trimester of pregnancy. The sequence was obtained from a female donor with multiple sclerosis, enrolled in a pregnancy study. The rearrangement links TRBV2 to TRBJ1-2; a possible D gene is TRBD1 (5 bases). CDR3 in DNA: TGTGCCAGCAGTGAATGGGGCGGCACCGGCTATGGCTACACCTTC. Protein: CASSEWGGTGYGYTF.